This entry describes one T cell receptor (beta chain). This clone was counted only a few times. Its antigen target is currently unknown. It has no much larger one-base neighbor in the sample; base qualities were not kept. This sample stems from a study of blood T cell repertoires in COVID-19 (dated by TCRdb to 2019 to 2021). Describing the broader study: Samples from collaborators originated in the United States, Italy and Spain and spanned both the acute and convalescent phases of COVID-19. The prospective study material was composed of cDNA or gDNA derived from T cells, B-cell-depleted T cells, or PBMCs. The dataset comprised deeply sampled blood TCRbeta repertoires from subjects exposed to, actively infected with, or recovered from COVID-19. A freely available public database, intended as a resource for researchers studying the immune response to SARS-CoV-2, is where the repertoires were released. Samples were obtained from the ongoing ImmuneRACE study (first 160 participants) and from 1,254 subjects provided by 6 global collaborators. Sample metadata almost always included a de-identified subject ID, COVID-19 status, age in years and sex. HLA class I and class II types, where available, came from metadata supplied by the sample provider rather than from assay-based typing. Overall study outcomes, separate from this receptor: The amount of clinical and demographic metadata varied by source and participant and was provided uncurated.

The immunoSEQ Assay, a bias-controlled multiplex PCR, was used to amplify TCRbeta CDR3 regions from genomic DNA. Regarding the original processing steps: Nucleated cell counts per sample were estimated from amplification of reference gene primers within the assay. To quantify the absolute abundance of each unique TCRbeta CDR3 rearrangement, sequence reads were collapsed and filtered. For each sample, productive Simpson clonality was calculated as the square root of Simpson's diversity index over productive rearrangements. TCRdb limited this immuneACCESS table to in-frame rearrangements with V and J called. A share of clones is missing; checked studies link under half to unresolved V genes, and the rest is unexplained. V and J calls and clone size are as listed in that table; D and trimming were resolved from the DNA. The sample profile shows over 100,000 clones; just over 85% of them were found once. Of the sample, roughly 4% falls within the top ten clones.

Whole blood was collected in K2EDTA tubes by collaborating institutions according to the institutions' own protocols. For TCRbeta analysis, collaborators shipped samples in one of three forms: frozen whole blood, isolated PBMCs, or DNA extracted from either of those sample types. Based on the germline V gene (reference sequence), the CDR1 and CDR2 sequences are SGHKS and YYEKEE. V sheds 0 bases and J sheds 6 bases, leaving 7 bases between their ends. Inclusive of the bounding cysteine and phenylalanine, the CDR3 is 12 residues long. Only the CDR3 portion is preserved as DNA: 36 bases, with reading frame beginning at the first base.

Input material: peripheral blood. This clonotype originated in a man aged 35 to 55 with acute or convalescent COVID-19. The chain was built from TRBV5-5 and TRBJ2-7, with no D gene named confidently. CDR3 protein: CASSLVLGEQYF. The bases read TGTGCCAGCAGCTTGGTCCTAGGCGAGCAGTACTTC.